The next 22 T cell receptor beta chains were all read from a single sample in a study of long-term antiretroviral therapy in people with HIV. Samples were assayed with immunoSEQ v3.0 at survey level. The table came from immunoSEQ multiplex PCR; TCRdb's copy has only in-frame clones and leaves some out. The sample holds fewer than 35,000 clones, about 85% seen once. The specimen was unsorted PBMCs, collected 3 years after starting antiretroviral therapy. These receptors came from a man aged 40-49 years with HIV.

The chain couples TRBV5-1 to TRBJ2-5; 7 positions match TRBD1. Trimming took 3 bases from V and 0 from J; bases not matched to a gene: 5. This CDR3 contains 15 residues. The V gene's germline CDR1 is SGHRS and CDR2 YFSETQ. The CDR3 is CASSSRDSHQETQYF. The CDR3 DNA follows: TGCGCCAGCAGCTCCCGGGACAGTCACCAAGAGACCCAGTACTTC.

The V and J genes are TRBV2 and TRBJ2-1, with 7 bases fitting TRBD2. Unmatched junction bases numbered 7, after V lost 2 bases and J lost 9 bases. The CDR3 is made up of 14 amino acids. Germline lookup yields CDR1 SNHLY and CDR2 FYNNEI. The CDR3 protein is CASSEPSGVGEQFF. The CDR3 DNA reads TGTGCCAGCAGTGAACCAAGCGGGGTCGGTGAGCAGTTCTTC.

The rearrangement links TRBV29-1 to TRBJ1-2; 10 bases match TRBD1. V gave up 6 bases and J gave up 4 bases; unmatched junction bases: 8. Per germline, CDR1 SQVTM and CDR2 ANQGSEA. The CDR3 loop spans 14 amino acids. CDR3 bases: TGCAGCGTGGCTTTGGACAGGGGGTTCTATGGCTACACCTTC. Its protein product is CSVALDRGFYGYTF.

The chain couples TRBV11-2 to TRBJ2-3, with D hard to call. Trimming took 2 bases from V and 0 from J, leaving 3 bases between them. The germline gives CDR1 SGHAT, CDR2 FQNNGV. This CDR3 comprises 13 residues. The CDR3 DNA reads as TGTGCCAGCAGCTTACGGAGCACAGATACGCAGTATTTT. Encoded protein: CASSLRSTDTQYF.

The CDR3, as DNA: TGTGCCAGCAGCGTCCTCCGGGACGGCCAAGAGACCCAGTACTTC. This sequence encodes CASSVLRDGQETQYF. This sequence joins TRBV13 and TRBJ2-5, with D perhaps given as TRBD1 or TRBD2 (5 bases each). Germline V gene sequence: CDR1 PRHDT, CDR2 FYEKMQ (reference sequence). V gave up 5 bases and J gave up 1 base, with 14 bases separating them. This CDR3 contains 15 residues. The full variable domain, completed using reference TRBV13 and TRBJ2-5, is AAGVIQSPRHLIKEKRETATLKCYPIPRHDTVYWYQQGPGQDPQFLISFYEKMQSDKGSIPDRFSAQQFSDYHSELNMSSLELGDSALYFCASSVLRDGQETQYFGPGTRLLVL.

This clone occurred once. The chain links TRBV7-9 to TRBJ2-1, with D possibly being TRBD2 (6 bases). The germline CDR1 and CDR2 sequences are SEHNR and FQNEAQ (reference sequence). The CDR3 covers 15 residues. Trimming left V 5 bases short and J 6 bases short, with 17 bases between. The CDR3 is CASSPRLGRGNEQFF. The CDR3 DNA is TGTGCCAGCAGCCCCCGACTGGGGCGGGGCAATGAGCAGTTCTTC.

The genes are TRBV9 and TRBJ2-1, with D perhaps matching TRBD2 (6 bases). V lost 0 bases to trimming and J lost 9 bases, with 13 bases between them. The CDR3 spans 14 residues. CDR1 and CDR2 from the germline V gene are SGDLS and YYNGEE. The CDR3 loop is CASSVEPPRGEQFF. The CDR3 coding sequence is TGTGCCAGCAGCGTAGAGCCCCCGCGGGGTGAGCAGTTCTTC.

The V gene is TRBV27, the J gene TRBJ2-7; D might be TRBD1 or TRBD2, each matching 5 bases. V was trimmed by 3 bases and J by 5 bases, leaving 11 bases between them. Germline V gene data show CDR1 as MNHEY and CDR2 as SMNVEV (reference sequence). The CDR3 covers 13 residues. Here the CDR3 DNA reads TGTGCCAGCAGTTTCTCCAGGGAGCACGAGCAGTACTTC. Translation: CASSFSREHEQYF.

This chain's CDR3 is CSGTGTAPLGQFF. In DNA, the CDR3 is TGCAGCGGAACCGGGACAGCGCCTTTGGGGCAGTTCTTC. The J gene is TRBJ2-1, the V gene TRBV29-1; 7 bases line up with TRBD1. With 7 bases clipped from V and 12 bases from J, the junction kept 15 bases outside the gene matches. The germline V gene encodes CDR1 SQVTM and CDR2 ANQGSEA. The CDR3 covers 13 residues.

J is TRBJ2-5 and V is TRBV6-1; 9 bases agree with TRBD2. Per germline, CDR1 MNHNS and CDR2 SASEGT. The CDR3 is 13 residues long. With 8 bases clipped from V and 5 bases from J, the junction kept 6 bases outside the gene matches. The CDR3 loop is CASGTSQVETQYF. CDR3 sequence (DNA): TGTGCCAGCGGGACTAGCCAGGTTGAGACCCAGTACTTC.

CDR3 DNA: TGTGCCAGCAGCCCGTCCGCCCAGGGGGCTGGGAGGACCGGGGAGCTGTTTTTT. Residues: CASSPSAQGAGRTGELFF. V gene TRBV9 combines with J gene TRBJ2-2; the match to TRBD1 covers 8 bases. CDR3 length: 18 residues. The germline gives CDR1 SGDLS, CDR2 YYNGEE. The ends lost 4 bases at V and 5 bases at J; junction bases unmatched: 16.

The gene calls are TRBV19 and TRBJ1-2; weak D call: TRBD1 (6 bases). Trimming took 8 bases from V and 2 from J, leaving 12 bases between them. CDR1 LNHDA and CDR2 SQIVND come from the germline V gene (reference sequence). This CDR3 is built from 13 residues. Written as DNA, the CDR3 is TGTGCCAGTTCCCCGACAGGAAACTATGGCTACACCTTC. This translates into CASSPTGNYGYTF.

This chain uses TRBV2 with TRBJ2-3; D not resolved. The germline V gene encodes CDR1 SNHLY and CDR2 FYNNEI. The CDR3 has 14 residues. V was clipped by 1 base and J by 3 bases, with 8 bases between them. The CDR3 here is CASSEVQRTDTQYF. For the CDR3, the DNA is TGTGCCAGCAGTGAAGTCCAGCGTACAGATACGCAGTATTTT.

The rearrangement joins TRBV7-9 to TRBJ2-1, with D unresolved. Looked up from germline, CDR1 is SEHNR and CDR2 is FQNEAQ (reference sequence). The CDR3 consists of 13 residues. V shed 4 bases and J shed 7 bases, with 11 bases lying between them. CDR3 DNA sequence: TGTGCCAGCAGCTACAGCCCACTGAATGAGCAGTTCTTC. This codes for CASSYSPLNEQFF. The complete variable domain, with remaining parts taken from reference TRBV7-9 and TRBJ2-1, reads DTGVSQNPRHKITKRGQNVTFRCDPISEHNRLYWYRQTLGQGPEFLTYFQNEAQLEKSRLLSDRFSAERPKGSFSTLEIQRTEQGDSAMYLCASSYSPLNEQFFGPGTRLTVL.

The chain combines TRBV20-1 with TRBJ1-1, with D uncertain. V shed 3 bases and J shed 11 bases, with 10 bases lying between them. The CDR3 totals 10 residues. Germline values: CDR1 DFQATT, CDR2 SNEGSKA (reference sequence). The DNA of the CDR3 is TGCAGTGCTAGCTCCACCCCGGCTTTCTTT. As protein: CSASSTPAFF.

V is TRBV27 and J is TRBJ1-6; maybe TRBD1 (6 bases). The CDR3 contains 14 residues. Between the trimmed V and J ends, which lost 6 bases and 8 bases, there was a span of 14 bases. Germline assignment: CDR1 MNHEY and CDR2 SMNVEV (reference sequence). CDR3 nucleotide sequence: TGTGCCAGCAGCCGTGGGGGGCCCTATTCACCCCTCCACTTT. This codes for CASSRGGPYSPLHF.

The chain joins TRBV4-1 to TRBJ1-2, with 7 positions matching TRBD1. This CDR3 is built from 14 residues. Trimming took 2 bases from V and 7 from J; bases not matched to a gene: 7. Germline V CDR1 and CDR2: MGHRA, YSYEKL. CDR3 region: CASSQHYQGVGYTF. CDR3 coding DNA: TGCGCCAGCAGCCAACACTACCAGGGGGTTGGCTACACCTTC.

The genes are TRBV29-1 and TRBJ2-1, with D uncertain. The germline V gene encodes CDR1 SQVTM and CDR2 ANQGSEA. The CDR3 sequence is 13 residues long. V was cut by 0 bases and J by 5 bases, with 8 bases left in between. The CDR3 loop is CSVEDDKHNEQFF. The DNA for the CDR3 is TGCAGCGTTGAAGATGACAAACACAATGAGCAGTTCTTC.

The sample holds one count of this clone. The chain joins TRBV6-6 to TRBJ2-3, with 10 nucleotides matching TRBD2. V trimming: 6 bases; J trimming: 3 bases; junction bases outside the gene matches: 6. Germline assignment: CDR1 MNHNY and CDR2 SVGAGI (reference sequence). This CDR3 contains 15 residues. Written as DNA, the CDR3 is TGTGCCAGCAGGCCCCTAGCGGGGGAAACAGATACGCAGTATTTT. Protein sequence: CASRPLAGETDTQYF.

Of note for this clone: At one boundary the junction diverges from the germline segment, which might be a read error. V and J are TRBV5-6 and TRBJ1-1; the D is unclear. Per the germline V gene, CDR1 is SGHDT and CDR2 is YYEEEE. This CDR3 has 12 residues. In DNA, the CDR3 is TGTGCCAGCAGCTTGGAGGGCAGCTGGACTAACTTT. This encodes CASSLEGSWTNF.

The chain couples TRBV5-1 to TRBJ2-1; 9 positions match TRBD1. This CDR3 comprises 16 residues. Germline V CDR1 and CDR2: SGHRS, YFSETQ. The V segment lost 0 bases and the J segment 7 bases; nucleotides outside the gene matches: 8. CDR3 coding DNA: TGCGCCAGCAGCTTGGGGGGACAGGGCCGGTGGAATGAGCAGTTCTTC. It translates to CASSLGGQGRWNEQFF.

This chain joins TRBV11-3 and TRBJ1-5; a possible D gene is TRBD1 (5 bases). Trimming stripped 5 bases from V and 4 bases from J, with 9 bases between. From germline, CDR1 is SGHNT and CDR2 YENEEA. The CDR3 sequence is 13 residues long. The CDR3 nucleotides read TGTGCCAGCAGCGTGGCAGGGAATCAGCCCCAGCATTTT. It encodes CASSVAGNQPQHF. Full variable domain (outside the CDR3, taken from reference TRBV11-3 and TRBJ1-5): EAGVVQSPRYKIIEKKQPVAFWCNPISGHNTLYWYLQNLGQGPELLIRYENEEAVDDSQLPKDRFSAERLKGVDSTLKIQPAELGDSAVYLCASSVAGNQPQHFGDGTRLSIL.